A single sample is the source of the 9 T cell receptor beta chains below, sequenced in a study of T cell changes during pregnancy in multiple sclerosis. Generated by immunoSEQ multiplex PCR, the TCRdb table keeps only in-frame clones and is missing some. This table holds 50,000 to 70,000 clones, 80% to 95% found once. The sample consisted of peripheral blood, taken in the second trimester of pregnancy. These receptors were obtained from a female donor with multiple sclerosis, enrolled in a pregnancy study.

CDR3 protein: CASSPPIGENPKNIQYF. For the CDR3, the DNA is TGCGCCAGCAGCCCCCCGATTGGGGAGAACCCTAAAAACATTCAGTACTTC. The chain couples TRBV4-1 to TRBJ2-4, with D tentatively TRBD2 (5 bases). The CDR3 has 17 amino acids. Trimming removed 4 bases from V and 4 bases from J, with 20 bases in between. Looked up from germline, CDR1 is MGHRA and CDR2 is YSYEKL.

This clone occurred once. The V and J genes are TRBV14 and TRBJ2-5, with unresolved D. Deletions cut 1 base from V and 7 bases from J, with 4 bases between. This CDR3 spans 11 amino acids. From germline, CDR1 is SGHDN and CDR2 FVKESK. The CDR3 spells CASSQGRTQYF. CDR3 nucleotide sequence: TGTGCCAGCAGCCAAGGTCGGACCCAGTACTTC.

The CDR3 protein is CASSLAGSQETQYF. The CDR3 DNA sequence: TGCGCCAGCAGCTTGGCCGGGAGTCAAGAGACCCAGTACTTC. V gene TRBV5-1 combines with J gene TRBJ2-5, with D tentatively TRBD2 (6 bases). The CDR3 length is 14 residues. The V gene lost 0 bases and the J gene lost 2 bases, with 8 bases spanning the gap. Germline-derived CDR1 and CDR2 are SGHRS and YFSETQ.

The rearrangement uses TRBV5-4 and TRBJ1-2, with unresolved D. V was trimmed by 0 bases and J by 0 bases, leaving 18 bases between them. The length of the CDR3 is 18 residues. In germline, CDR1 is SGHNT, CDR2 YYREEE (reference sequence). The CDR3 DNA reads TGTGCCAGCAGCTTGGGCGTAGTGCAGGTATCCTCTAACTATGGCTACACCTTC. It yields the protein CASSLGVVQVSSNYGYTF.

This sequence joins TRBV2 and TRBJ1-2, with D unclear. The CDR3 length is 19 residues. Germline CDR1 reads SNHLY; CDR2 reads FYNNEI. Trimming cost V 6 bases and J 5 bases, with 31 bases left between them. The CDR3 DNA reads TGTGCCAGCAGCTATTTTTGGCGCGTCCCTGCCAGGCCGATATATGGCTACACCTTC. Its translation: CASSYFWRVPARPIYGYTF.

The V gene is TRBV27, the J gene TRBJ2-5, with 7 bases that match TRBD2. Germline V gene lookup returns CDR1 MNHEY and CDR2 SMNVEV (reference sequence). The CDR3 covers 17 residues. V was clipped by 3 bases and J by 4 bases; unmatched bases: 14. The DNA of the CDR3 is TGTGCCAGCAGTTTCCGGCGGGAGCCCCCCGGGGGAGAGACCCAGTACTTC. This codes for CASSFRREPPGGETQYF.

The chain couples TRBV19 to TRBJ2-7; TRBD1 matches 12 bases. This CDR3 contains 16 residues. The V segment lost 6 bases and the J segment 3 bases; nucleotides outside the gene matches: 9. Per germline, CDR1 LNHDA and CDR2 SQIVND (reference sequence). This chain's CDR3 is CASSPAGTGGLYEQYF. CDR3 sequence (DNA): TGTGCCAGTAGCCCCGCCGGGACAGGGGGCCTCTACGAGCAGTACTTC.

For the CDR3, the DNA is TGTGCCAGCGTCCTCCAAAGACAGAGCACCTACACTGAAGCTTTCTTT. It encodes CASVLQRQSTYTEAFF. The V gene is TRBV11-2, the J gene TRBJ1-1, with D tentatively TRBD1 (5 bases). The length of the CDR3 is 16 residues. Trimming took off 8 bases at V and 3 bases at J, with 22 bases between the two ends. CDR1 is SGHAT and CDR2 is FQNNGV in the germline V gene.

This clone has only a few counts. The rearrangement links TRBV2 to TRBJ2-7; 12 nucleotides line up with TRBD1. The CDR3 is 18 residues long. Trimming removed 6 bases from V and 6 bases from J; junction bases left unmatched: 18. The germline gives CDR1 SNHLY, CDR2 FYNNEI. For the CDR3, the DNA is TGTGCCAGCAGCGTCCGGGACAGGGGGCTCAGATCGGGTTCCGAGCAGTACTTC. Its protein is CASSVRDRGLRSGSEQYF.